This T cell receptor (beta chain) derives from a study of blood T cell repertoires in COVID-19. Produced via immunoSEQ multiplex PCR; TCRdb's table is partial and in-frame only. The data show 160,000 or so clones, 65% to 85% seen once. Study members were between roughly 18 and 90 years old and lived in approximately 25 US regions. The specimen sequenced was PBMCs or T cells enriched from blood (not recorded which). The clonotype originates from a man aged 35 to 55 who had recovered from COVID-19.

CDR3 coding DNA: TGTGCCAGCAGCCCCTCTAGCGGTGGTACGCAGTATTTT. Its translation is CASSPSSGGTQYF. The rearrangement uses TRBV5-8 and TRBJ2-3; 7 bases align to TRBD2. From germline, CDR1 is SGHTS and CDR2 YDEGEE. Losses at the gene ends were 4 bases for V and 8 bases for J; bases not matched to a gene: 7. This CDR3 is built from 13 residues.